Given below is one TCR beta chain in context. Its antigen remains unknown. An end of the junction differs from the germline gene, which may be a read error. This sample is drawn from a study of PD-1 blockade in classical Hodgkin lymphoma. Study conclusions and caveats: Factors driving the repertoire differences, possibly disease activity or prior therapy, remain undefined.

Germline values: CDR1 SSHAT, CDR2 FNYEAQ (reference sequence). This CDR3 contains 14 residues. Some clones are missing from TCRdb's copy, which holds only in-frame ones; the method was immunoSEQ multiplex PCR. The sample includes 47,000 or so clones, around 90% seen only once; the top ten take 4.9%. Time point defined: newly diagnosed, previously untreated cHL patient sample. Researchers used newly diagnosed, untreated classical Hodgkin lymphoma PBMCs for comparison. Input material: peripheral blood mononuclear cells (PBMCs). The origin of this receptor is a human donor with classical Hodgkin lymphoma. V is TRBV7-7 and J is TRBJ2-2; tentatively, D is TRBD2 (6 bases). The CDR3 DNA reads TGTGCTAGCAGCTTATACGGGAGTGCCGGGGAGCTGTTTTTT. Amino acid sequence: CASSLYGSAGELFF.